The present entry profiles one T cell receptor (beta chain) with its context. The antigen it recognizes is unknown. No qualities accompany the bases; no much larger clone lies one base away. This record comes from a study of blood T cell repertoires in COVID-19 (dated by TCRdb to the early 2020s). Regarding the complete study: The collaborator samples originated in the United States, Italy and Spain and spanned the acute and convalescent phases of COVID-19. The prospective study material was composed of cDNA or gDNA derived from T cells, B-cell-depleted T cells, or PBMCs. The dataset comprised deeply sampled blood TCRbeta repertoires from subjects exposed to, actively infected with, or recovered from COVID-19. The repertoires were released in a freely available public database intended as a resource for research on the immune response to SARS-CoV-2. The samples were drawn from the first 160 participants of the ongoing ImmuneRACE study and from 1,254 subjects provided by 6 global collaborators. Nearly every sample came with metadata listing a de-identified subject ID, COVID-19 status, age in years and sex. Where HLA class I and class II types were available, the types were taken from metadata supplied by the sample provider, not from assay-based typing.

Whole blood was collected in K2EDTA tubes by collaborating institutions according to the institutions' own protocols. For TCRbeta analysis, collaborators shipped samples as frozen whole blood, isolated PBMCs, or DNA extracted from either of those sample types. What the study reported, not specific to this receptor: Clinical and demographic metadata were provided uncurated, with the amount varying by source and participant.

TCRbeta CDR3 regions were amplified from genomic DNA by means of the immunoSEQ Assay, a bias-controlled multiplex PCR. On the study's bioinformatics: The number of nucleated cells in each sample was estimated from the amplification of reference gene primers within the assay. To quantify the absolute abundance of each unique TCRbeta CDR3 rearrangement, sequence reads were collapsed and filtered. For each sample, productive Simpson clonality was calculated as the square root of Simpson's diversity index across productive rearrangements. TCRdb obtained this table from immuneACCESS and retained in-frame rearrangements with V and J assigned. These tables miss some clones; where compared with another copy, unresolved V genes account for less than half of the shortfall, and the remainder is unexplained. V and J calls and clone size are given by that table; D and trimming were obtained from the DNA. The sample yields about 120,000 clones; around 76% were counted once. Around 5.2% of the sample goes to the ten largest clones.

The CDR3 starts with the cysteine, ends with the phenylalanine, and has 15 residues. Just the 45-base CDR3 DNA is kept, in frame starting at base 1. In the germline V gene, CDR1 corresponds to KGHSH and CDR2 to LQKENI. Germline trimming: 2 bases from V, 6 bases from J; junction bases outside gene matches: 8. The material sequenced was peripheral blood. Recombination linked TRBV18 to TRBJ2-7, with 9 central nucleotides matching TRBD1. This clonotype was sampled from a man in his sixties with acute or convalescent COVID-19. The DNA reads TGTGCCAGCTCACCAATCGGGACAGGGCAGGGCGAGCAGTACTTC. This gives the protein CASSPIGTGQGEQYF.